This T cell receptor (beta chain) was profiled in a study of blood T cell repertoires in COVID-19. Study overall: COVID-19 samples, acute and convalescent, were from the United States, Italy and Spain.

Here immunoSEQ multiplex PCR was the method, and the copy in TCRdb shows in-frame clones only, minus some. The sample holds just over 250,000 clones, around 80% seen once. Trimming removed 2 bases at V and 2 bases at J, with 6 bases between. The CDR3 sequence is 13 residues long. The germline CDR1 and CDR2 sequences are SGHNT and YENEEA. The sample was PBMCs or T cells enriched from blood (not recorded which). The V gene is TRBV11-3, the J gene TRBJ1-2, with D unresolved. This sequence was found in a man aged 25 to 40 with acute COVID-19. The DNA for the CDR3 is TGTGCCAGCAGCTTATCCATGAACTATGGCTACACCTTC. Encoded protein: CASSLSMNYGYTF.